A single sample is the source of the 15 T cell receptor beta chains below, sequenced in a study of blood T cells in healthy people across ages. Next came a second PCR, run for about 6 to 11 cycles, which used a sample-barcoded 5' primer along with a J-beta primer mix. One entry per CDR3 protein, called by TCRdb with MiXCR from the 5' RACE reads. The data show 600,000 to 1,000,000 distinct CDR3 sequences, about 62% seen once. The specimen sequenced was blood. Every receptor here comes from a man under 40 in good health.

This clonotype came up a few times. The CDR3 DNA sequence: TGTGCCAGCAATTTTCCGACAGGGCAGGACGAGCAGTACTTC. Protein: CASNFPTGQDEQYF. The chain couples TRBV6-4 to TRBJ2-7, with TRBD1 identical over 7 bases. This CDR3 contains 14 residues. Unmatched junction bases numbered 11, after V lost 7 bases and J lost 5 bases. Germline values: CDR1 MRHNA, CDR2 SNTAGT.

The J gene is TRBJ2-3, the V gene TRBV7-3; unclear D gene. The germline gives CDR1 SGHTA, CDR2 FQGTGA. V lost 5 bases and J 7 bases, leaving 10 bases between the germline ends. The CDR3 is 12 residues long. The CDR3, as DNA: TGTGCCAGCAGCCCAAACTCTAATACGCAGTATTTT. It yields the protein CASSPNSNTQYF.

The gene calls are TRBV12-3 or TRBV12-4 and TRBJ2-5; D is tentatively TRBD1 or TRBD2 (7 bases each). Trimming cost V 7 bases and J 4 bases, with 22 bases left between them. The CDR3 has 16 residues. The CDR3 reads CASTYRPRGGRETQYF. The CDR3 DNA follows: TGTGCCAGCACCTATAGACCCAGGGGGGGTCGAGAGACCCAGTACTTC.

This chain connects TRBV27 to TRBJ2-5, with 8 bases matching TRBD1. Germline V gives CDR1 MNHEY, CDR2 SMNVEV (reference sequence). With 6 bases clipped from V and 5 bases from J, the junction kept 5 bases outside the gene matches. The CDR3 sequence is 13 residues long. Here the CDR3 reads CASRLRDRETQYF. CDR3 sequence (DNA): TGTGCCAGCAGGCTCCGGGACAGGGAGACCCAGTACTTC.

This clonotype was counted many times. The rearrangement joins TRBV29-1 to TRBJ2-1; D unresolved. The CDR3 loop spans 12 amino acids. Trimming shortened V by 0 bases and J by 8 bases, and 8 bases separated the two germline ends. CDR1 and CDR2 (germline): SQVTM, ANQGSEA. The CDR3 DNA reads as TGCAGCGTTGAAGAACCCCGCGATGAGCAGTTCTTC. Protein product: CSVEEPRDEQFF.

This chain uses TRBV7-2 with TRBJ2-5, with D perhaps TRBD2 (5 bases). CDR3 length: 14 amino acids. V was trimmed by 3 bases and J by 5 bases, leaving 13 bases between them. Looked up from germline, CDR1 is SGHTA and CDR2 is FQGNSA. CDR3 protein: CASSFLAIGETQYF. CDR3 in DNA: TGTGCCAGCAGCTTTCTAGCTATTGGGGAGACCCAGTACTTC.

This clonotype came up a few times. This rearrangement joins TRBV4-2 to TRBJ2-7; D is unresolved. Deletions cut 4 bases from V and 0 bases from J, with 13 bases between. Germline CDR1 is LGHNA and CDR2 is YNFKEQ. This CDR3 has 15 amino acids. CDR3 DNA: TGTGCCAGCAGCCTTTTAGGTGGAGCCTCCTACGAGCAGTACTTC. Translating gives CASSLLGGASYEQYF.

This clonotype came up a few times. The chain couples TRBV7-2 to TRBJ2-7; 7 nucleotides agree with TRBD1. This CDR3 spans 15 amino acids. CDR1 is SGHTA and CDR2 is FQGNSA in the germline V gene. V lost 7 bases, J lost 0 bases, and 9 bases stayed unmatched. CDR3 nucleotide sequence: TGTGCCAGCACCCTTGTGGGGACAGACTCCTACGAGCAGTACTTC. It codes for CASTLVGTDSYEQYF. Looking up the rest from reference TRBV7-2 and TRBJ2-7 gives the full variable domain: GAGVSQSPSNKVTEKGKDVELRCDPISGHTALYWYRQSLGQGLEFLIYFQGNSAPDKSGLPSDRFSAERTGGSVSTLTIQRTQQEDSAVYLCASTLVGTDSYEQYFGPGTRLTVT.

This rearrangement joins TRBV29-1 to TRBJ2-5, with 7 nucleotides matching TRBD2. The CDR3 loop spans 13 amino acids. Losses at the gene ends were 8 bases for V and 0 bases for J; bases not matched to a gene: 6. Germline CDR1 is SQVTM and CDR2 is ANQGSEA. As DNA, the CDR3 is TGCAGCTTCCGGGGGGTGTACCAAGAGACCCAGTACTTC. Amino acids: CSFRGVYQETQYF.

The V and J genes are TRBV12-3 or TRBV12-4 and TRBJ2-1, with TRBD2 matching 12 bases. The CDR3 sequence is 17 residues long. V gave up 3 bases and J gave up 7 bases; unmatched junction bases: 10. CDR3 region: CASSFGSASGGANEQFF. The CDR3 region has the DNA TGTGCCAGCAGTTTTGGGTCTGCTAGCGGGGGGGCAAATGAGCAGTTCTTC.

J is TRBJ2-6 and V is TRBV9; possible D gene TRBD1, 6 bases. V was clipped by 3 bases and J by 1 base, with 8 bases between them. The CDR3 is made up of 15 amino acids. Germline V gives CDR1 SGDLS, CDR2 YYNGEE. CDR3 nucleotide sequence: TGTGCCAGCAGCGCCAGGGGATCTGGGGCCAACGTCCTGACTTTC. Translating gives CASSARGSGANVLTF.

This clonotype was observed a handful of times. The chain recombines TRBV20-1 with TRBJ2-7; D is unclear. Germline V lookup: CDR1 DFQATT, CDR2 SNEGSKA (reference sequence). CDR3 size: 11 residues. The V and J ends lost 7 bases and 3 bases respectively, with 10 bases between them. CDR3 loop: CSVLSGYEQYF. CDR3 nucleotides: TGCAGTGTACTGTCCGGCTACGAGCAGTACTTC.

In regard to this clonotype: Mismatch with germline at one junction end may stem from a read error. The chain uses TRBV29-1 and TRBJ2-5, with TRBD2 as a possible D gene (5 bases). From germline, CDR1 is SQVTM and CDR2 ANQGSEA. The CDR3 runs 13 residues. DNA of the CDR3: TGCAGCGGTGAAGTCGTAGGAGGTGATGAGCAGTACTTC. This codes for CSGEVVGGDEQYF.

The chain employs TRBV4-2 and TRBJ2-3, with D uncertain. CDR1 and CDR2 from the germline V gene are LGHNA and YNFKEQ. The V end lost 1 base, the J end lost 5 bases, and 16 bases lay between the germline ends. The CDR3 length is 16 residues. The CDR3 protein is CASSQVLGSNGDTQYF. In nucleotides, the CDR3 is TGTGCCAGCAGCCAAGTCTTGGGCTCAAACGGAGATACGCAGTATTTT.

The chain employs TRBV10-3 and TRBJ1-1; D remains ambiguous. The length of the CDR3 is 13 residues. Deletions cut 4 bases from V and 2 bases from J, with 8 bases between. Per the germline V gene, CDR1 is ENHRY and CDR2 is SYGVKD. CDR3 loop: CAISGGINTEAFF. CDR3 bases: TGTGCCATCAGTGGAGGGATAAACACTGAAGCTTTCTTT.